The clone carrying this T cell receptor (beta chain) was detected only once. Per the authors' pipeline: The assay estimated nucleated cells by amplifying reference gene primers. Sequenced by immunoSEQ multiplex PCR; TCRdb stores in-frame clones only, minus some. That table gives V, J and clone size, and the DNA gave D and trimming. The data show 150,000 to 200,000 clones, with around nine tenths seen just once and about 4.5% held by the top ten. These data are taken from a study of blood T cell repertoires in COVID-19. The overall study: The origin of the acute and convalescent COVID-19 samples was the United States, Italy and Spain. T cells, B-cell-depleted T cells, or PBMCs supplied cDNA or gDNA.

V shed 1 base and J 10 bases; nucleotides not matched to a gene: 9. Germline CDR1 is SGHVS and CDR2 is FQNEAQ. The CDR3 consists of 14 residues. The sequence came from a human donor in a cohort sampled during active COVID-19. This rearrangement joins TRBV7-8 to TRBJ1-1, with 7 bases fitting TRBD1. Material for sequencing was peripheral blood. The DNA for the CDR3 is TGTGCCAGCAGCTTAGGGGGGACAGTTGGAGTAGCTTTCTTT. This sequence encodes CASSLGGTVGVAFF.